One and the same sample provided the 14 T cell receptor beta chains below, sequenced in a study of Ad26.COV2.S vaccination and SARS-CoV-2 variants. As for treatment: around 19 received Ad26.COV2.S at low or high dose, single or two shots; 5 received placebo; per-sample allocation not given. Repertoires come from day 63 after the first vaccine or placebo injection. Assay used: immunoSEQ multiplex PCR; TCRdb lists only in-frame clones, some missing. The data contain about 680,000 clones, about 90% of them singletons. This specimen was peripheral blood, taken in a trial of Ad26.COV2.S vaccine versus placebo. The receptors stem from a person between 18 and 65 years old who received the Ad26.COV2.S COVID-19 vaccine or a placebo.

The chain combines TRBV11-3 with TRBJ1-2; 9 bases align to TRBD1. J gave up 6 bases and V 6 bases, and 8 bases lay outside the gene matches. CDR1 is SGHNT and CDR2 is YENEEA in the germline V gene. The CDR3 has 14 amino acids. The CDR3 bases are TGTGCCAGCAGTCGGGACAGGGAAGGGGATGGCTACACCTTC. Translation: CASSRDREGDGYTF.

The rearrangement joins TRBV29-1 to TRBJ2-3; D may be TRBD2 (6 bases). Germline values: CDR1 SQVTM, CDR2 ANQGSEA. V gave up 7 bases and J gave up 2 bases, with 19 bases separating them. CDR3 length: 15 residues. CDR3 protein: CSARLVTRDTDTQYF. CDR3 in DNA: TGCAGCGCCCGACTGGTGACTAGAGACACAGATACGCAGTATTTT.

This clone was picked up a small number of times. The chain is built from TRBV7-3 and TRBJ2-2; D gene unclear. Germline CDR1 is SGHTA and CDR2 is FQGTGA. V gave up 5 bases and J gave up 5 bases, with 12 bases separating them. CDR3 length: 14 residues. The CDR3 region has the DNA TGTGCCAGCAGCCCCAAGACGAGGACCGGGGAGCTGTTTTTT. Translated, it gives CASSPKTRTGELFF.

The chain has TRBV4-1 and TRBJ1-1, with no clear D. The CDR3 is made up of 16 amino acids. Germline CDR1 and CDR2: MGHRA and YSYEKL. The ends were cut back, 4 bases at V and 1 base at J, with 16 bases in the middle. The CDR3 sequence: CASSRMPVSANTEAFF. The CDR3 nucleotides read TGCGCCAGCAGCCGTATGCCCGTTTCGGCGAACACTGAAGCTTTCTTT.

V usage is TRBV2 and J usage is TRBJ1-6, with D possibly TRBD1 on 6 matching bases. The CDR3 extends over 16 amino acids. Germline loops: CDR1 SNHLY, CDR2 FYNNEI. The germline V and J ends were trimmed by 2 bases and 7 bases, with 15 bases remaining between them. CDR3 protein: CASSEMRRTENSPLHF. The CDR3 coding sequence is TGTGCCAGCAGTGAAATGAGGAGGACAGAAAATTCACCCCTCCACTTT.

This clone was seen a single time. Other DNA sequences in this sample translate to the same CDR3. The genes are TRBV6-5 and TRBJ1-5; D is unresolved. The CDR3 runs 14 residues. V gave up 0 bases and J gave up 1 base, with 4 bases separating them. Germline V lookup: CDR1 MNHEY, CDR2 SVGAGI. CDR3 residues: CASSYSYSNQPQHF. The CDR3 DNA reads TGTGCCAGCAGTTACTCTTACAGCAATCAGCCCCAGCATTTT.

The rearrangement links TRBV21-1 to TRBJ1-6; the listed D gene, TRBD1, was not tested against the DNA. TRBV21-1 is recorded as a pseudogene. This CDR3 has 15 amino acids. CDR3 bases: TGTGCCAGCAGCAAACGGGACAGGAGGAATTCACCCCTCCACTTT. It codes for CASSKRDRRNSPLHF.

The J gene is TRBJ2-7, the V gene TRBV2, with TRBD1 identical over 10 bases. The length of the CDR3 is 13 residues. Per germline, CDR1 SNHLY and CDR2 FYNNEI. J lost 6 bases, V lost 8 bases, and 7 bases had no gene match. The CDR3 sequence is CASSGTGDREQYF. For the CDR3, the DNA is TGTGCCAGCTCCGGGACAGGGGATCGCGAGCAGTACTTC.

CDR3 region: CASRPSGRGTGELFF. Here the CDR3 DNA reads TGTGCCAGCAGACCTAGCGGGAGAGGCACCGGGGAGCTGTTTTTT. This rearrangement joins TRBV6-6 to TRBJ2-2; 10 bases agree with TRBD2. CDR1 and CDR2 from the germline V gene are MNHNY and SVGAGI (reference sequence). J lost 4 bases, V lost 6 bases, and 5 bases had no gene match. The CDR3 consists of 15 residues.

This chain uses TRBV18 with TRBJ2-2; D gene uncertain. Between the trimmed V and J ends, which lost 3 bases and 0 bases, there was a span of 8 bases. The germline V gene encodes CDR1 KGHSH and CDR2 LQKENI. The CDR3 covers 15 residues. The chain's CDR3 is CASSPMTSNTGELFF. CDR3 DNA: TGTGCCAGCTCACCGATGACTTCGAACACCGGGGAGCTGTTTTTT.

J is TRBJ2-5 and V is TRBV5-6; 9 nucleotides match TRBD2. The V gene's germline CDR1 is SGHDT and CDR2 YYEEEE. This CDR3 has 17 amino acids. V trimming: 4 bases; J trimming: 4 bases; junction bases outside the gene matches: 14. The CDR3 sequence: CASSRANVRGGGETQYF. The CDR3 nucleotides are TGTGCCAGCAGCCGCGCCAACGTGCGGGGGGGTGGAGAGACCCAGTACTTC.

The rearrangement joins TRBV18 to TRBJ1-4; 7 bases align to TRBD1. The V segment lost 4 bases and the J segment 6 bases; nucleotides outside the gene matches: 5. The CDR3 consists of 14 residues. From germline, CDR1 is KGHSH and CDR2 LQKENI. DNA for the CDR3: TGTGCCAGCTCACAAGGACAGGAGGATGAAAAACTGTTTTTT. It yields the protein CASSQGQEDEKLFF.

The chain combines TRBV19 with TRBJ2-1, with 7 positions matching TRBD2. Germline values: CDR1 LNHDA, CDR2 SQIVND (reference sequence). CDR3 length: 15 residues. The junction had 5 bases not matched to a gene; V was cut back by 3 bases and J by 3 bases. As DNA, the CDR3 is TGTGCCAGTAGTATCGAGGGAGGGCGCTACAATGAGCAGTTCTTC. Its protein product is CASSIEGGRYNEQFF.

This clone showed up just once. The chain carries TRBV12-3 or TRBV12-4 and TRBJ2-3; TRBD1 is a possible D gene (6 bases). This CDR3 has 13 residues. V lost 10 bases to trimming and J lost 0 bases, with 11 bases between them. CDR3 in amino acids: CATDRPSTDTQYF. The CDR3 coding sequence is TGTGCCACCGACAGGCCTAGCACAGATACGCAGTATTTT.